This T cell receptor beta chain was obtained from a study of CD8+CD57+ T cells in acquired aplastic anemia. Study-level findings and limits: Sharing between patients and controls was observed for twenty-nine CD8+ CDR3 sequences. Patients did not significantly differ from controls in CD8+ Simpson's diversity.

The template for TCR beta VDJ and CDR3 sequence profiling was genomic DNA. TCRdb reprocessed the reads via MiXCR and lists one record per CDR3 protein. The table records under 250,000 distinct CDR3 sequences, around 45% of them present only once. CDR1 and CDR2 (germline): MNHEY, SVGEGT. Losses at the gene ends were 5 bases for V and 6 bases for J; bases not matched to a gene: 10. The CDR3 is made up of 15 amino acids. Whoever was chosen for sequencing had shown CD8+CD57+ cell expansion by flow cytometry. All participating patients were living with severe acquired aplastic anemia. This clonotype was recorded at least ten times. Its antigen is unknown.

The chain employs TRBV6-2 or TRBV6-3 and TRBJ2-7, with TRBD1 matching 10 bases. Material: sorted CD4+, CD8+, or CD8+CD57+ T cells (not recorded which) from PBMCs. The sequence came from a human donor with aplastic anemia. CDR3 sequence reads: CASSPGQGDYGEQYF. CDR3 DNA: TGTGCCAGCAGTCCCGGACAGGGGGACTATGGCGAGCAGTACTTC.